These 23 T cell receptor beta chains originate from one sample sequenced in a study of T cells in localized non-small cell lung cancer. The repertoire was sequenced with immunoSEQ multiplex PCR; TCRdb's copy has only in-frame clones and lacks some. The sample holds around 1,400 clones, roughly 40% seen once. This sample comprised lung tumor tissue, obtained before any cancer treatment. Receptor source: a male donor aged 60 or older with stage I squamous cell lung carcinoma.

This clone was picked up a small number of times. The chain combines TRBV11-3 with TRBJ1-2, with D unresolved. The germline gives CDR1 SGHNT, CDR2 YENEEA. V dropped 7 bases and J dropped 4 bases, with 16 bases sitting between them. The CDR3 runs to 14 residues. The CDR3 DNA follows: TGTGCCAGCACCCTCCCTGCAGAGGGCTATGGCTACACCTTC. Encoded protein: CASTLPAEGYGYTF. Together with reference TRBV11-3 and TRBJ1-2, the CDR3 gives the full variable domain: EAGVVQSPRYKIIEKKQPVAFWCNPISGHNTLYWYLQNLGQGPELLIRYENEEAVDDSQLPKDRFSAERLKGVDSTLKIQPAELGDSAVYLCASTLPAEGYGYTFGSGTRLTVV.

This clone was picked up a small number of times. The chain recombines TRBV30 with TRBJ2-2, with D perhaps matching TRBD1 (6 bases). Germline lookup yields CDR1 GTSNPN and CDR2 SVGIG (reference sequence). V lost 1 base to trimming and J lost 5 bases, with 11 bases between them. The CDR3 is 14 amino acids. The CDR3 nucleotides are TGTGCCTGGAGTGACCCCACAGGGACCGGGGAGCTGTTTTTT. Its protein is CAWSDPTGTGELFF.

The chain links TRBV18 to TRBJ2-7; maybe TRBD2 (5 bases). CDR3 length equals 17 residues. Trimming took 0 bases from V and 2 from J, leaving 17 bases between them. Germline V lookup: CDR1 KGHSH, CDR2 LQKENI. The CDR3, as DNA: TGTGCCAGCTCACCACCAAATGCGGCTACGGGAACCTACGAGCAGTACTTC. Protein sequence: CASSPPNAATGTYEQYF. Full variable domain (missing parts from reference TRBV18 and TRBJ2-7): NAGVMQNPRHLVRRRGQEARLRCSPMKGHSHVYWYRQLPEEGLKFMVYLQKENIIDESGMPKERFSAEFPKEGPSILRIQQVVRGDSAAYFCASSPPNAATGTYEQYFGPGTRLTVT.

The rearrangement links TRBV29-1 to TRBJ2-2; 12 bases fit TRBD2. The germline V gene encodes CDR1 SQVTM and CDR2 ANQGSEA. The CDR3 spans 17 residues. J gave up 4 bases and V 3 bases, and 9 bases lay outside the gene matches. Written as DNA, the CDR3 is TGCAGCGTTGATGAGGCTAGCGGGAGGGGAGGCACCGGGGAGCTGTTTTTT. This sequence encodes CSVDEASGRGGTGELFF.

The chain couples TRBV25-1 to TRBJ2-1, with 14 nucleotides matching TRBD2. CDR3 size: 16 residues. Germline V gene lookup returns CDR1 MGHDK and CDR2 SYGVNS. V gave up 3 bases and J gave up 10 bases; unmatched junction bases: 8. DNA for the CDR3: TGTGCCAGCAGTGATTGGGGGACTAGCGGGAGAGACGAGCAGTTCTTC. Encoded protein: CASSDWGTSGRDEQFF.

By share of the sample, this clone is medium-sized. The V gene is TRBV11-3, the J gene TRBJ2-5; D unclear. Germline assignment: CDR1 SGHNT and CDR2 YENEEA. Trimming took 2 bases from V and 2 from J, leaving 9 bases between them. This CDR3 has 14 amino acids. This CDR3 is CASSLPPNQETQYF. For the CDR3, the DNA is TGTGCCAGCAGCTTACCGCCTAATCAAGAGACCCAGTACTTC.

The sample holds a few counts of this clone. V usage is TRBV19 and J usage is TRBJ2-6, with D tentatively TRBD1 (6 bases). The V end lost 5 bases, the J end lost 1 base, and 18 bases lay between the germline ends. This CDR3 region has 18 residues. In germline, CDR1 is LNHDA, CDR2 SQIVND (reference sequence). This chain's CDR3 is CASSATGFGISGANVLTF. Written as DNA, the CDR3 is TGTGCCAGTAGTGCCACAGGGTTTGGGATTTCTGGGGCCAACGTCCTGACTTTC.

The chain carries TRBV29-1 and TRBJ2-5, with TRBD2 identical over 8 bases. Germline values: CDR1 SQVTM, CDR2 ANQGSEA. With 3 bases clipped from V and 4 bases from J, the junction kept 4 bases outside the gene matches. This CDR3 is built from 13 residues. In nucleotides, the CDR3 is TGCAGCGTTGACGGCGGGAGGTTAGAGACCCAGTACTTC. Amino acids: CSVDGGRLETQYF. Full variable domain (rest looked up from reference TRBV29-1 and TRBJ2-5): SAVISQKPSRDICQRGTSLTIQCQVDSQVTMMFWYRQQPGQSLTLIATANQGSEATYESGFVIDKFPISRPNLTFSTLTVSNMSPEDSSIYLCSVDGGRLETQYFGPGTRLLVL.

This clone is medium-sized in the sample. The chain recombines TRBV11-3 with TRBJ2-2, with D possibly being TRBD1 or TRBD2 (5 bases each). The CDR3 covers 15 residues. V dropped 3 bases and J dropped 3 bases, with 11 bases sitting between them. CDR1 is SGHNT, CDR2 YENEEA, per germline. The CDR3 reads CASSLGVSDTGELFF. The CDR3 DNA sequence: TGTGCCAGCAGCTTGGGGGTCTCCGACACCGGGGAGCTGTTTTTT.

This clone has more than one count but fewer than ten. V is TRBV6-8 and J is TRBJ2-7; D call uncertain. Trimming pared 0 bases from V and 3 bases from J, leaving 3 bases between. The CDR3 length is 12 residues. Germline CDR1 and CDR2: MNHGY and SAAAGT. The CDR3 DNA reads TGTGCCAGCAGTTACTCTAGCTACGAGCAGTACTTC. Translated: CASSYSSYEQYF.

By share, this clone counts as medium-sized. V and J are TRBV11-3 and TRBJ2-7; TRBD1 matches 9 bases. CDR3 length: 14 amino acids. V trimming: 3 bases; J trimming: 0 bases; junction bases outside the gene matches: 0. CDR1 and CDR2 from the germline V gene are SGHNT and YENEEA. The CDR3: CASSLTGGSYEQYF. The DNA of the CDR3 is TGTGCCAGCAGCTTGACAGGGGGCTCCTACGAGCAGTACTTC.

The chain carries TRBV29-1 and TRBJ2-1; 11 bases match TRBD2. Germline V gene lookup returns CDR1 SQVTM and CDR2 ANQGSEA. J was trimmed by 4 bases and V by 3 bases; bases with no gene match: 8. The CDR3 is made up of 16 amino acids. CDR3 loop: CSVDSGRGGVYNEQFF. For the CDR3, the DNA is TGCAGCGTTGATAGCGGGAGGGGCGGGGTGTACAATGAGCAGTTCTTC.

This clone was counted only a few times. The chain carries TRBV23-1 and TRBJ1-5; 7 nucleotides line up with TRBD1. TRBV23-1 is an open reading frame whose function is uncertain. The V and J ends lost 3 bases and 3 bases, in that order; junction bases with no gene match: 11. This CDR3 region has 17 residues. The CDR3 coding sequence is TGCGCCAGCAGTCAGTTCACAGGGGTCGTTAACAATCAGCCCCAGCATTTT. This gives the protein CASSQFTGVVNNQPQHF.

The chain joins TRBV19 to TRBJ2-1; perhaps TRBD2 as D (5 bases). Trimming shortened V by 3 bases and J by 9 bases, and 9 bases separated the two germline ends. Germline values: CDR1 LNHDA, CDR2 SQIVND (reference sequence). This CDR3 comprises 12 residues. The CDR3 nucleotides read TGTGCCAGTAGTATCGGACTTCCTGAGCAGTTCTTC. Protein product: CASSIGLPEQFF. Based on the CDR3 plus reference TRBV19 and TRBJ2-1, the full variable domain is DGGITQSPKYLFRKEGQNVTLSCEQNLNHDAMYWYRQDPGQGLRLIYYSQIVNDFQKGDIAEGYSVSREKKESFPLTVTSAQKNPTAFYLCASSIGLPEQFFGPGTRLTVL.

This clone qualifies as medium-sized. This chain connects TRBV11-3 to TRBJ1-4; possible D gene TRBD1, 5 bases. Trimming shortened V by 4 bases and J by 0 bases, and 6 bases separated the two germline ends. In germline, CDR1 is SGHNT, CDR2 YENEEA. This CDR3 comprises 14 residues. The CDR3 loop reads CASSSRATNEKLFF. Written as DNA, the CDR3 is TGTGCCAGCAGCTCCAGGGCAACTAATGAAAAACTGTTTTTT.

The chain couples TRBV29-1 to TRBJ2-1; 13 nucleotides align to TRBD2. Losses at the gene ends were 3 bases for V and 10 bases for J; bases not matched to a gene: 12. Looked up from germline, CDR1 is SQVTM and CDR2 is ANQGSEA. This CDR3 spans 16 amino acids. The CDR3 DNA reads as TGCAGCGTTGAGATTGATGGGACTAGCGGGGAAGGGGAGCAGTTCTTC. This sequence encodes CSVEIDGTSGEGEQFF.

This clone was seen just once. V and J are TRBV16 and TRBJ2-7, with 9 nucleotides matching TRBD1. The CDR3 has 13 amino acids. Trimming at V came to 5 bases and at J to 7 bases, leaving 6 bases not matched to a gene. Germline lookup yields CDR1 KGHSY and CDR2 FQNENV. CDR3: CASSADRGVEQYF. The CDR3 DNA sequence: TGTGCCAGCAGCGCGGACAGGGGCGTGGAGCAGTACTTC.

This sequence joins TRBV28 and TRBJ1-2; D perhaps matches TRBD1 (6 bases). CDR1 and CDR2 from the germline V gene are MDHEN and SYDVKM. The CDR3 spans 13 residues. Trimming cost V 2 bases and J 5 bases, with 9 bases left between them. CDR3 bases: TGTGCCAGCAGTTTAATGGACAGTTATGGCTACACCTTC. Translating it yields CASSLMDSYGYTF.

The chain links TRBV29-1 to TRBJ1-1; unclear D gene. Germline loops: CDR1 SQVTM, CDR2 ANQGSEA. CDR3 length: 13 residues. Trimming pared 4 bases from V and 3 bases from J, leaving 12 bases between. DNA of the CDR3: TGCAGCGTTGGGTGGGCGCTGGACACTGAAGCTTTCTTT. It codes for CSVGWALDTEAFF. Together with reference TRBV29-1 and TRBJ1-1, the CDR3 gives the full variable domain: SAVISQKPSRDICQRGTSLTIQCQVDSQVTMMFWYRQQPGQSLTLIATANQGSEATYESGFVIDKFPISRPNLTFSTLTVSNMSPEDSSIYLCSVGWALDTEAFFGQGTRLTVV.

The rearrangement joins TRBV7-4 to TRBJ1-3, with D unresolved. Germline-derived CDR1 and CDR2 are SGHVT and SQSDAQ. V dropped 4 bases and J dropped 8 bases, with 12 bases sitting between them. CDR3 length equals 13 residues. CDR3 sequence: CASSWRSSYTIYF. Here the CDR3 DNA reads TGTGCCAGCAGCTGGCGGAGCAGTTACACCATATATTTT.

The chain joins TRBV18 to TRBJ2-1, with a tentative D call TRBD1 (6 bases). CDR3 size: 13 residues. CDR1 and CDR2 from the germline V gene are KGHSH and LQKENI. V was clipped by 3 bases and J by 6 bases, with 9 bases between them. The DNA of the CDR3 is TGTGCCAGCTCACCTGCAGGGGTCAATGAGCAGTTCTTC. It translates to CASSPAGVNEQFF.

This clone appeared a single time. The rearrangement links TRBV30 to TRBJ2-1; 8 bases fit TRBD2. CDR3 length: 13 amino acids. CDR1 GTSNPN and CDR2 SVGIG come from the germline V gene (reference sequence). V lost 1 base to trimming and J lost 8 bases; unmatched junction nucleotides: 4. The CDR3 nucleotides read TGTGCCTGGAGTGGCGGGAGGATGGATGAGCAGTTCTTC. This translates into CAWSGGRMDEQFF.

A remark on this clone: One end of the junction varies from germline; a read error may be responsible. The CDR3 DNA is TGTGCCAGCAGTTCGGGACTAGCGGGACCCAGGGATGAACAGTTCTTC. Translation gives CASSSGLAGPRDEQFF. This chain connects TRBV6-7 to TRBJ2-1; 13 bases map to TRBD2. TRBV6-7 is marked as an open reading frame, function uncertain. This CDR3 has 16 residues.